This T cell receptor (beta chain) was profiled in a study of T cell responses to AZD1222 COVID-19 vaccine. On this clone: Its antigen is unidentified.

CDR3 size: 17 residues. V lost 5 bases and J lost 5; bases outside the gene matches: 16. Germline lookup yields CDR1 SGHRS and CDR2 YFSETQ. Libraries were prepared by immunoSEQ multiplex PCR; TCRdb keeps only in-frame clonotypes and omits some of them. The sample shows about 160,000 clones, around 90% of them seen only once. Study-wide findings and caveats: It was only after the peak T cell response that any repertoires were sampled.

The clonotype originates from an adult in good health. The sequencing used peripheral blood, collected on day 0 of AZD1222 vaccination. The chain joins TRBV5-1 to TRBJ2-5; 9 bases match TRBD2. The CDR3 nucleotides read TGCGCCAGCAGTTCCGGACTAGCGAGCCGGAGCGCGGAGACCCAGTACTTC. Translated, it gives CASSSGLASRSAETQYF.